This TCR beta chain stems from a study of T-cell reconstitution after alpha-beta-depleted transplantation in children. This sample's TCRbeta library carried unique molecular identifier barcodes. TCRdb reprocessed the PCR reads via MiXCR and lists one record per CDR3 protein. Of around 580,000 distinct CDR3 sequences in the sample, over 20% were seen once. Trimming pared 5 bases from V and 10 bases from J, leaving 27 bases between. CDR3 length equals 17 residues. Germline lookup yields CDR1 SNHLY and CDR2 FYNNEI. This clonotype was observed a handful of times. Its specificity is unknown. Overall study findings and caveats: Several hundred expanded graft clones reportedly gave rise to the alpha-beta T cells present about two months after transplant. In some patients, recipient T cells and intrathymic progenitors surviving conditioning explained high day-60 diversity. Fresh T-cell production supplied most of the T-cell counts and diversity seen one year after transplant.

V gene TRBV2 combines with J gene TRBJ2-1; D perhaps matches TRBD1 (5 bases). This clonotype was obtained from a boy under three years old with Wiskott-Aldrich syndrome, due to receive a stem cell transplant. The material sequenced was PBMCs, taken before TCRalphabeta/CD19-depleted stem cell transplant. This CDR3 is CASSLSWGGGQRGEQFF. The CDR3 DNA reads as TGTGCCAGCAGTTTGAGTTGGGGCGGCGGCCAACGTGGGGAGCAGTTCTTC.